This T cell receptor (beta chain) was sequenced in a study of blood T cells in healthy people across ages. With a J-beta primer mix and a sample-barcoded 5' primer, a second PCR ran about 6 to 11 cycles. The authors tagged each cDNA molecule using a template-switch adaptor with 12 random nucleotides. From the 5' RACE reads, TCRdb called clonotypes with MiXCR, one entry per CDR3 protein. Of some 710,000 distinct CDR3 sequences in the sample, approximately 21% were seen once. This CDR3 spans 14 amino acids. V lost 8 bases to trimming and J lost 6 bases, with 18 bases between them. On this clonotype itself: What it binds is unknown.

General study findings and limits: When one million T cells were used, diversity estimates were thought to be underestimates. Fewer expanded clones and more diversity marked long-lived versus aged donors. Older age went with lower TCR beta diversity per million T cells, in a roughly linear way.

The sequencing input was blood. The genes are TRBV12-3 or TRBV12-4 and TRBJ2-3; D is perhaps TRBD1 (5 bases). This clonotype was obtained from a man between 65 and 85 years old in good health. The CDR3 here is CASSWGLTADTQYF. The CDR3 DNA reads as TGTGCCAGCTCCTGGGGCCTCACAGCGGATACGCAGTATTTT.